This T cell receptor (beta chain) was found in a study of vaccination and CD4 T cells after COVID-19. Study background: Collection of post-COVID samples occurred a median approximately 97 days after diagnosis, spanning a range of 35 to 161.

TCRdb re-called the PCR reads through MiXCR, storing one row per CDR3 protein. The repertoire holds 21,000 or so distinct CDR3 sequences, with about 60% as singletons. The sequence derives from a human donor who had recovered from COVID-19. This specimen was CD4+ T cells from blood, taken before SARS-CoV-2 vaccination.

The CDR3 coding sequence is TGCAGTGCTATTCCGGGCGGCGGCACTGAAGCTTTCTTT. Translation gives CSAIPGGGTEAFF. The rearrangement links TRBV20-1 to TRBJ1-1; unclear D gene. Germline lookup yields CDR1 DFQATT and CDR2 SNEGSKA (reference sequence). Trimming stripped 4 bases from V and 4 bases from J, with 13 bases between. The length of the CDR3 is 13 residues.